These 29 T cell receptor beta chains share one sample of origin, sequenced in a study of CD8+CD57+ T cells in acquired aplastic anemia. Genomic DNA constituted the template upon which TCR beta VDJ and CDR3 profiling was performed. MiXCR was run by TCRdb on the reads, yielding one entry per CDR3 protein. The sample carries tens of thousands of distinct CDR3 sequences, under 80% recorded once. The specimen was sorted CD4+, CD8+, or CD8+CD57+ T cells (not recorded which) from PBMCs. These receptors were obtained from a human donor in good health, serving as a control.

The J gene is TRBJ2-2, the V gene TRBV10-1; 7 nucleotides match TRBD2. Germline CDR1 reads WNHNN; CDR2 reads SYGVQD (reference sequence). With 2 bases clipped from V and 3 bases from J, the junction kept 3 bases outside the gene matches. The CDR3 contains 15 residues. The CDR3, as DNA: TGCGCCAGCAGTGAGGCGGGGGTGGACACCGGGGAGCTGTTTTTT. Encoded protein: CASSEAGVDTGELFF.

The V gene is TRBV6-1, the J gene TRBJ2-5; D is possibly TRBD1 (5 bases). The germline CDR1 and CDR2 sequences are MNHNS and SASEGT. The V gene lost 8 bases and the J gene lost 5 bases, with 15 bases spanning the gap. The CDR3 length is 13 residues. CDR3 loop: CASLRAGLETQYF. CDR3 coding DNA: TGTGCCAGCCTAAGGGCAGGGTTGGAGACCCAGTACTTC.

This sequence joins TRBV25-1 and TRBJ2-1; D gene unclear. Germline CDR1 is MGHDK and CDR2 is SYGVNS. Trimming removed 1 base from V and 7 bases from J, with 11 bases in between. The CDR3 runs 14 residues. In DNA form, the CDR3 reads TGTGCCAGCAGTGAATTTAAGGCAGTAAATGAGCAGTTCTTC. Residues: CASSEFKAVNEQFF. Full variable domain (remainder filled in from reference TRBV25-1 and TRBJ2-1): EADIYQTPRYLVIGTGKKITLECSQTMGHDKMYWYQQDPGMELHLIHYSYGVNSTEKGDLSSESTVSRIRTEHFPLTLESARPSHTSQYLCASSEFKAVNEQFFGPGTRLTVL.

This clonotype came up a few times. The V call is TRBV6-4, the J call TRBJ1-6; TRBD1 might be the D (6 bases). The V and J ends lost 2 bases and 7 bases respectively, with 6 bases between them. CDR1 is MRHNA and CDR2 is SNTAGT in the germline V gene. The CDR3 is 13 amino acids. The CDR3 nucleotides are TGTGCCAGCAGTGACGGGACAAATTCACCCCTCCACTTT. It encodes CASSDGTNSPLHF.

This clonotype is large. The rearrangement joins TRBV19 to TRBJ2-3, with TRBD1 as a possible D gene (6 bases). The CDR3 has 14 residues. V lost 9 bases to trimming and J lost 4 bases, with 17 bases between them. Germline loops: CDR1 LNHDA, CDR2 SQIVND (reference sequence). The CDR3 nucleotides are TGTGCCAGCCGTACAGGGTTTTGGGCAGATACGCAGTATTTT. The encoded protein is CASRTGFWADTQYF.

This chain uses TRBV2 with TRBJ2-7, with D perhaps assigned TRBD1 or TRBD2 (5 bases each). V was cut by 7 bases and J by 5 bases, with 21 bases left in between. The CDR3 contains 15 residues. Germline V gene sequence: CDR1 SNHLY, CDR2 FYNNEI. DNA for the CDR3: TGTGCCAGCACCGGTTTTCGGGACGCCTCAGACGAGCAGTACTTC. Protein sequence: CASTGFRDASDEQYF.

The chain joins TRBV2 to TRBJ2-1; 8 bases are shared with TRBD1. Germline V gene lookup returns CDR1 SNHLY and CDR2 FYNNEI. V trimming: 6 bases; J trimming: 4 bases; junction bases outside the gene matches: 5. The CDR3 runs to 14 residues. CDR3 bases: TGTGCCAGCAGGACCGGGACAGGTTACAATGAGCAGTTCTTC. It translates to CASRTGTGYNEQFF.

The V call is TRBV5-8, the J call TRBJ1-1; D is unclear. The V gene's germline CDR1 is SGHTS and CDR2 YDEGEE. Trimming removed 2 bases at V and 1 base at J, with 12 bases between. This CDR3 comprises 15 residues. CDR3 amino acids: CASSFSAVTNTEAFF. For the CDR3, the DNA is TGTGCCAGCAGCTTCTCGGCCGTTACGAACACTGAAGCTTTCTTT.

V and J are TRBV29-1 and TRBJ1-1; D remains ambiguous. Germline lookup yields CDR1 SQVTM and CDR2 ANQGSEA. The CDR3 is 10 amino acids. Trimming took off 8 bases at V and 4 bases at J, with 8 bases between the two ends. For the CDR3, the DNA is TGCAGCACGAAGCGCACTGAAGCTTTCTTT. Protein sequence: CSTKRTEAFF.

A few counts support this clonotype. The chain couples TRBV7-3 to TRBJ1-6; a weak D match, TRBD1 (5 bases). CDR1 SGHTA and CDR2 FQGTGA come from the germline V gene. This CDR3 has 15 amino acids. Trimming removed 4 bases at V and 5 bases at J, with 12 bases between. The CDR3 here is CASSSTGVNNSPLHF. The CDR3 bases are TGTGCCAGCAGCTCCACAGGTGTTAATAATTCACCCCTCCACTTT.

This clonotype was recorded only once. This chain joins TRBV10-3 and TRBJ2-5, with 8 positions matching TRBD2. The CDR3 loop spans 16 amino acids. Per germline, CDR1 ENHRY and CDR2 SYGVKD. V lost 3 bases to trimming and J lost 5 bases; unmatched junction nucleotides: 11. This CDR3 reads CAISEGGGFKSETQYF. Here the CDR3 DNA reads TGTGCCATCAGTGAAGGCGGGGGGTTTAAAAGTGAGACCCAGTACTTC.

V and J are TRBV7-8 and TRBJ1-6, with D unresolved. Trimming pared 5 bases from V and 8 bases from J, leaving 4 bases between. Germline CDR1 reads SGHVS; CDR2 reads FQNEAQ. CDR3 length equals 11 residues. CDR3 bases: TGTGCCAGCAGCCCGGATTCACCCCTCCACTTT. Amino acid sequence: CASSPDSPLHF.

The chain is built from TRBV6-2 or TRBV6-3 and TRBJ1-1, with no clear D. This CDR3 region has 12 residues. The germline V gene encodes CDR1 MNHEY and CDR2 SVGEGT. Trimming removed 4 bases from V and 7 bases from J, with 10 bases in between. The CDR3 reads CASSLIVSEAFF. The CDR3 nucleotides read TGTGCCAGCAGTTTGATTGTCAGTGAAGCTTTCTTT.

By frequency in the sample, this clonotype is medium-sized (0.01 to 0.1%). The rearrangement joins TRBV9 to TRBJ2-3; D uncertain. Trimming stripped 4 bases from V and 6 bases from J, with 15 bases between. The CDR3 contains 14 residues. The germline gives CDR1 SGDLS, CDR2 YYNGEE. DNA for the CDR3: TGTGCCAGCAGCCCCCGGACGGAGACGGATACGCAGTATTTT. It is translated as CASSPRTETDTQYF.

The chain uses TRBV20-1 and TRBJ2-7; D may be TRBD2 (7 bases). The V gene lost 0 bases and the J gene lost 6 bases, with 18 bases spanning the gap. CDR1 and CDR2 (germline): DFQATT, SNEGSKA (reference sequence). CDR3 length: 15 amino acids. The CDR3, as DNA: TGCAGTGCTAGAGAAATGGAGGGGGGGCTCGGCGAGCAGTACGTC. It is translated as CSAREMEGGLGEQYV.

V is TRBV10-3 and J is TRBJ2-7; 7 bases align to TRBD2. The germline V gene encodes CDR1 ENHRY and CDR2 SYGVKD. V shed 6 bases, J shed 4 bases, and the junction held 9 bases outside the gene matches. This CDR3 contains 14 residues. The chain's CDR3 is CAIRAGDLGYEQYF. The CDR3 DNA follows: TGTGCCATCAGGGCGGGGGACCTAGGATACGAGCAGTACTTC.

Sample share makes this clonotype medium-sized. The rearrangement joins TRBV9 to TRBJ1-1; D is unclear. The CDR3 has 16 residues. Germline-derived CDR1 and CDR2 are SGDLS and YYNGEE. Trimming removed 0 bases from V and 5 bases from J, with 17 bases in between. The CDR3 DNA sequence: TGTGCCAGCAGCGTAGCCCCCCGGGGTCTCCGTACTGAAGCTTTCTTT. Translation: CASSVAPRGLRTEAFF. The whole variable domain, filled in from reference TRBV9 and TRBJ1-1, reads DSGVTQTPKHLITATGQRVTLRCSPRSGDLSVYWYQQSLDQGLQFLIQYYNGEERAKGNILERFSAQQFPDLHSELNLSSLELGDSALYFCASSVAPRGLRTEAFFGQGTRLTVV.

The V gene is TRBV2, the J gene TRBJ1-5; unclear D gene. This CDR3 has 13 residues. CDR1 is SNHLY and CDR2 is FYNNEI in the germline V gene. Trimming took off 7 bases at V and 4 bases at J, with 11 bases between the two ends. The CDR3 region is CASIYRLNQPQHF. The CDR3 DNA follows: TGTGCCAGCATATACCGCCTTAATCAGCCCCAGCATTTT.

This clonotype was seen only a few times. The chain carries TRBV20-1 and TRBJ1-1; no definite D call. V lost 6 bases, J lost 5 bases, and 16 bases lay in between. This CDR3 comprises 13 residues. CDR1 and CDR2 from the germline V gene are DFQATT and SNEGSKA (reference sequence). The CDR3 loop is CSASHPIRTEAFF. In DNA form, the CDR3 reads TGCAGTGCCAGTCACCCGATCCGGACTGAAGCTTTCTTT.

This chain links TRBV4-1 with TRBJ2-7; 16 bases agree with TRBD2. Trimming at V came to 0 bases and at J to 0 bases, leaving 5 bases not matched to a gene. The CDR3 spans 19 residues. Per the germline V gene, CDR1 is MGHRA and CDR2 is YSYEKL. CDR3: CASSQEGLAGGLTSYEQYF. Here the CDR3 DNA reads TGCGCCAGCAGCCAAGAGGGACTAGCGGGGGGGCTTACCTCCTACGAGCAGTACTTC.

This rearrangement joins TRBV29-1 to TRBJ1-2, with TRBD1 as a possible D gene (5 bases). The CDR3 loop spans 12 amino acids. V shed 4 bases and J shed 1 base, with 7 bases lying between them. The germline V gene encodes CDR1 SQVTM and CDR2 ANQGSEA. The chain's CDR3 is CSVAGFNYGYTF. The CDR3, as DNA: TGCAGCGTTGCAGGGTTTAACTATGGCTACACCTTC.

The chain employs TRBV2 and TRBJ1-1; a weak D match, TRBD1 (6 bases). Between the trimmed V and J ends, which lost 8 bases and 5 bases, there was a span of 18 bases. Germline CDR1 and CDR2: SNHLY and FYNNEI. The CDR3 consists of 14 residues. The CDR3 here is CASHGVTGRTEAFF. DNA for the CDR3: TGTGCCAGCCATGGAGTCACAGGGCGGACTGAAGCTTTCTTT.

The chain has TRBV4-2 and TRBJ2-7; TRBD1 might be the D (6 bases). The length of the CDR3 is 16 residues. Germline V gives CDR1 LGHNA, CDR2 YNFKEQ. The ends were cut back, 5 bases at V and 0 bases at J, with 17 bases in the middle. The CDR3 nucleotides are TGTGCCAGCAGCGTCCAGACAGGCCTCTCCTCCTACGAGCAGTACTTC. Amino acid sequence: CASSVQTGLSSYEQYF.

V and J are TRBV15 and TRBJ2-5; maybe TRBD1 (6 bases). This CDR3 contains 13 residues. Trimming stripped 3 bases from V and 3 bases from J, with 8 bases between. Germline lookup yields CDR1 LNHNV and CDR2 YYDKDF (reference sequence). CDR3 residues: CATSRNREETQYF. The CDR3 nucleotides read TGTGCCACCAGCAGGAACAGGGAAGAGACCCAGTACTTC.

V and J are TRBV9 and TRBJ1-6, with TRBD1 as a possible D gene (5 bases). Trimming left V 3 bases short and J 0 bases short, with 10 bases between. Looked up from germline, CDR1 is SGDLS and CDR2 is YYNGEE. The CDR3 has 16 amino acids. Here the CDR3 reads CASSADSASYNSPLHF. CDR3 coding DNA: TGTGCCAGCAGCGCCGACAGCGCCTCCTATAATTCACCCCTCCACTTT. Together with reference TRBV9 and TRBJ1-6, the CDR3 gives the full variable domain: DSGVTQTPKHLITATGQRVTLRCSPRSGDLSVYWYQQSLDQGLQFLIQYYNGEERAKGNILERFSAQQFPDLHSELNLSSLELGDSALYFCASSADSASYNSPLHFGNGTRLTVT.

J is TRBJ2-3 and V is TRBV9; D possibly matches TRBD1 or TRBD2 (6 bases each). The CDR3 is 14 amino acids. The V end lost 2 bases, the J end lost 8 bases, and 15 bases lay between the germline ends. CDR1 SGDLS and CDR2 YYNGEE come from the germline V gene. The DNA of the CDR3 is TGTGCCAGCAGCGTTACAGTAGGGGGGCGTACGCAGTATTTT. This encodes CASSVTVGGRTQYF. Variable domain in full (rest from reference TRBV9 and TRBJ2-3): DSGVTQTPKHLITATGQRVTLRCSPRSGDLSVYWYQQSLDQGLQFLIQYYNGEERAKGNILERFSAQQFPDLHSELNLSSLELGDSALYFCASSVTVGGRTQYFGPGTRLTVL.

This chain joins TRBV29-1 and TRBJ2-5, with TRBD1 matching over 8 bases. The CDR3 covers 11 residues. V lost 7 bases, J lost 7 bases, and 5 bases stayed unmatched. Germline V gene lookup returns CDR1 SQVTM and CDR2 ANQGSEA. CDR3 sequence reads: CSADRGRTQYF. CDR3 coding DNA: TGCAGCGCTGACAGGGGTCGGACCCAGTACTTC.

This clonotype came up once. This chain uses TRBV7-8 with TRBJ2-7, with TRBD1 identical over 9 bases. This CDR3 spans 15 amino acids. V trimming: 5 bases; J trimming: 3 bases; junction bases outside the gene matches: 8. Germline assignment: CDR1 SGHVS and CDR2 FQNEAQ. The CDR3 here is CASSVVTGGFYEQYF. CDR3 nucleotides: TGTGCCAGCAGCGTCGTAACAGGGGGCTTCTACGAGCAGTACTTC.

V gene TRBV20-1 combines with J gene TRBJ2-5; D might be TRBD1 (5 bases). CDR1 is DFQATT and CDR2 is SNEGSKA in the germline V gene (reference sequence). The V end lost 1 base, the J end lost 1 base, and 13 bases lay between the germline ends. The CDR3 covers 15 residues. CDR3 DNA sequence: TGCAGTGCTAGAGGCTCCAGGGTTGGCCAAGAGACCCAGTACTTC. Its protein product is CSARGSRVGQETQYF.